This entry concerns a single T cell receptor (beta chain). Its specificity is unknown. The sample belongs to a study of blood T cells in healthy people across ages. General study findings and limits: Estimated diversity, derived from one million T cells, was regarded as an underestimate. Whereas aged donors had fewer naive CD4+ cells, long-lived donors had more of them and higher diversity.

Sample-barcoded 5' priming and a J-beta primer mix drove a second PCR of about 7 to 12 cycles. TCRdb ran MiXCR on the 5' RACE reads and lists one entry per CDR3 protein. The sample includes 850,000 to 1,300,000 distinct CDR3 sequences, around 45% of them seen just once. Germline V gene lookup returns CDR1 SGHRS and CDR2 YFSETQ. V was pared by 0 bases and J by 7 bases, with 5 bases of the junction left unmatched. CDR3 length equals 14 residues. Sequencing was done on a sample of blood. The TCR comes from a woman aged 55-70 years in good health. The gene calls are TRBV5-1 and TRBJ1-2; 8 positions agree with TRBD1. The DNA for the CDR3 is TGCGCCAGCAGCTTGGCCGACAGGGGCTCTGGCTACACCTTC. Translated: CASSLADRGSGYTF.